This passage covers 23 T cell receptor beta chains from one sample sequenced in a study of T cells expressing NK-cell markers. TCRdb re-called the 5' RACE reads and gives one entry per CDR3 protein, without DNA. The sample has 350,000 to 450,000 distinct CDR3 sequences. The sequencing sample was made of blood T cells: a sorted CD56 or NKG2C T cell subset, CD4+ or CD8+ T cells, or bulk PBMC T cells (not recorded which). Receptors originate from a man aged 18 to 69 in good health.

The chain joins TRBV5-5 to TRBJ1-2; the TCRdb call, TRBD1, lacks DNA for checking. This CDR3 region has 15 residues. Germline CDR1 is SGHKS and CDR2 is YYEKEE (reference sequence). The CDR3 sequence: CASRPGWGSNYGYTF.

The V gene is TRBV18, the J gene TRBJ1-1. CDR1 and CDR2 (germline): KGHSH, LQKENI. This CDR3 contains 13 residues. CDR3 region: CASSPRSDTEAFF. The full variable domain, in which reference TRBV18 and TRBJ1-1 provide the parts outside the CDR3, is NAGVMQNPRHLVRRRGQEARLRCSPMKGHSHVYWYRQLPEEGLKFMVYLQKENIIDESGMPKERFSAEFPKEGPSILRIQQVVRGDSAAYFCASSPRSDTEAFFGQGTRLTVV.

The chain links TRBV29-1 to TRBJ2-7; TCRdb picks TRBD1, but there is no DNA to check that call. The CDR3 loop spans 12 amino acids. Germline V gene lookup returns CDR1 SQVTM and CDR2 ANQGSEA. The chain's CDR3 is CSVGQGVAEQYF.

This sequence joins TRBV18 and TRBJ1-2. The CDR3 extends over 14 amino acids. From germline, CDR1 is KGHSH and CDR2 LQKENI. The CDR3 spells CASGGGFGSDGYTF.

The chain couples TRBV12-3 or TRBV12-4 to TRBJ1-2; checking the TCRdb D call of TRBD1 is not possible without DNA. CDR3 length equals 15 residues. The CDR3: CASSPTRTGGHGYTF.

V is TRBV20-1 and J is TRBJ2-1; TCRdb proposes TRBD2, but this gene call is untestable without DNA. CDR3 length: 15 amino acids. The V gene's germline CDR1 is DFQATT and CDR2 SNEGSKA (reference sequence). CDR3 residues: CSATSPGLASHEQFF.

The chain's CDR3 is CSAKGSAETQYF. The genes are TRBV20-1 and TRBJ2-5; the D gene TCRdb calls, TRBD1, cannot be checked with no DNA. In germline, CDR1 is DFQATT, CDR2 SNEGSKA (reference sequence). CDR3 length equals 12 residues.

The V and J genes are TRBV4-2 and TRBJ2-3; TCRdb's D call, TRBD1, is unchecked because there is no DNA. Germline CDR1 is LGHNA and CDR2 is YNFKEQ. CDR3 length: 16 amino acids. The CDR3 loop is CASSQATGGRKDTQYF.

The chain carries TRBV12-3 or TRBV12-4 and TRBJ1-1. CDR3 length: 13 amino acids. CDR3: CADKGIVGTEAFF.

This chain uses TRBV18 with TRBJ2-1; with no DNA, the TCRdb D assignment of TRBD1 cannot be verified. Germline loops: CDR1 KGHSH, CDR2 LQKENI. The CDR3 extends over 19 amino acids. The CDR3 protein is CASSPRQSMETRGNNEQFF. The complete variable domain, with remaining parts taken from reference TRBV18 and TRBJ2-1, reads NAGVMQNPRHLVRRRGQEARLRCSPMKGHSHVYWYRQLPEEGLKFMVYLQKENIIDESGMPKERFSAEFPKEGPSILRIQQVVRGDSAAYFCASSPRQSMETRGNNEQFFGPGTRLTVL.

The chain is built from TRBV5-1 and TRBJ2-7; without DNA, the TCRdb call of TRBD2 cannot be checked. CDR1 is SGHRS and CDR2 is YFSETQ in the germline V gene. The CDR3 extends over 14 amino acids. This CDR3 is CASSRGRGDSEQYF.

CDR3 sequence: CASSGRDSLNTEAFF. The V call is TRBV27, the J call TRBJ1-1. In germline, CDR1 is MNHEY, CDR2 SMNVEV (reference sequence). The CDR3 loop spans 15 amino acids.

The chain carries TRBV29-1 and TRBJ2-1; TCRdb gives TRBD1 as the D gene, but with no DNA this cannot be confirmed. CDR1 and CDR2 from the germline V gene are SQVTM and ANQGSEA. CDR3 length: 14 amino acids. CDR3 in amino acids: CSVPRRASYNEQFF.

The V call is TRBV3-1, the J call TRBJ2-7; TCRdb selects TRBD1, and the lack of DNA leaves this call unchecked. In germline, CDR1 is LGHDT, CDR2 YNNKEL (reference sequence). The CDR3 extends over 16 amino acids. This CDR3 is CASSQVQGRISKEQYF.

This chain joins TRBV12-3 or TRBV12-4 and TRBJ2-2. The CDR3 runs to 14 residues. The CDR3 here is CASSLGVRTGELFF.

The CDR3 spells CSARDLISGTSSYNEQFF. This sequence joins TRBV20-1 and TRBJ2-1; TCRdb picks TRBD2, but there is no DNA to check that call. CDR3 length: 18 amino acids. CDR1 is DFQATT and CDR2 is SNEGSKA in the germline V gene (reference sequence).

The chain has TRBV7-8 and TRBJ2-3; there is no DNA to check the TCRdb D call of TRBD2. Per germline, CDR1 SGHVS and CDR2 FQNEAQ. The CDR3 loop spans 14 amino acids. The chain's CDR3 is CASSAGLGTDTQYF.

The J gene is TRBJ2-1, the V gene TRBV14. Germline V gene lookup returns CDR1 SGHDN and CDR2 FVKESK. The CDR3 consists of 13 residues. The CDR3 reads CASSQERVNEQFF.

This chain joins TRBV25-1 and TRBJ2-3; TCRdb indicates TRBD1, and absent DNA this call remains unverified. The CDR3 is made up of 18 amino acids. CDR1 MGHDK and CDR2 SYGVNS come from the germline V gene. CDR3: CASSESIGWTGITDTQYF.

V usage is TRBV2 and J usage is TRBJ2-2. The germline gives CDR1 SNHLY, CDR2 FYNNEI. The CDR3 runs to 14 residues. The CDR3 is CASSSSYTTGELFF.

The V call is TRBV7-7, the J call TRBJ2-5. Germline-derived CDR1 and CDR2 are SSHAT and FNYEAQ (reference sequence). The length of the CDR3 is 15 residues. CDR3 sequence reads: CASSLVPTPAETQYF.

This chain connects TRBV28 to TRBJ2-3; with no DNA, the TCRdb D assignment of TRBD1 cannot be verified. There are 12 residues in the CDR3. Germline V gene data show CDR1 as MDHEN and CDR2 as SYDVKM. CDR3 region: CATVLPPDTQYF.

The chain couples TRBV15 to TRBJ2-1; there is no DNA to check the TCRdb D call of TRBD1. The germline V gene encodes CDR1 LNHNV and CDR2 YYDKDF (reference sequence). The CDR3 is 14 amino acids. CDR3 sequence: CATARDRLYNEQFF.